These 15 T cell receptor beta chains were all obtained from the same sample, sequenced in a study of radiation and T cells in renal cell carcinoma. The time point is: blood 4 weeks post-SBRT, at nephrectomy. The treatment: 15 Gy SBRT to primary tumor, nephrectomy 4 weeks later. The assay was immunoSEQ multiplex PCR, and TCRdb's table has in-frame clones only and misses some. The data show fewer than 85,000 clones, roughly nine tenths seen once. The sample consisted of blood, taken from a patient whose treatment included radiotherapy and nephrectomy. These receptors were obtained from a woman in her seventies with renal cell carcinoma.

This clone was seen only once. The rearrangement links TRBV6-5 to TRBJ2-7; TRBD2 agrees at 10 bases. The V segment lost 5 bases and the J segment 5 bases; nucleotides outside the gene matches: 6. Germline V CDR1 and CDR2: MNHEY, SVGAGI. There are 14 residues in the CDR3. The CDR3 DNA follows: TGTGCCAGCAGTCCTCCGGGACTAGCGAACGAGCAGTACTTC. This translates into CASSPPGLANEQYF.

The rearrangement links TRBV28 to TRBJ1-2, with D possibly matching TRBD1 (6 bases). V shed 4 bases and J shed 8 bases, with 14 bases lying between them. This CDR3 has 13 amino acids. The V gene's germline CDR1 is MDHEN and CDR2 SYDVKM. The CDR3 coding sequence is TGTGCCAGCAGTTCCGGGACACTGGGAGGCTACACCTTC. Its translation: CASSSGTLGGYTF.

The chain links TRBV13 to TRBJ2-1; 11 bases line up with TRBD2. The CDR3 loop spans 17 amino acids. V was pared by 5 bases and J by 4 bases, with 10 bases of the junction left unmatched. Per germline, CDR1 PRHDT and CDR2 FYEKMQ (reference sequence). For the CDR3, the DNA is TGTGCCAGCAGCCGGCCGACTAGCGGGGTTAGGTACAATGAGCAGTTCTTC. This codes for CASSRPTSGVRYNEQFF.

CDR3 loop: CSAQDGTQYF. Here the CDR3 DNA reads TGCAGTGCTCAAGACGGGACCCAGTACTTC. The chain employs TRBV20-1 and TRBJ2-5; D gene uncertain. Germline CDR1 reads DFQATT; CDR2 reads SNEGSKA (reference sequence). The CDR3 length is 10 residues. V shed 5 bases and J shed 7 bases, with 8 bases lying between them.

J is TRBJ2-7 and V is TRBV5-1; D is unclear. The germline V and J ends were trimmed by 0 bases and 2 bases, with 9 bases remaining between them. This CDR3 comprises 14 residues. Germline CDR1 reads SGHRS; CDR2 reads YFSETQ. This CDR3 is CASSLGTATYEQYF. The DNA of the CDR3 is TGCGCCAGCAGCTTGGGGACGGCCACCTACGAGCAGTACTTC.

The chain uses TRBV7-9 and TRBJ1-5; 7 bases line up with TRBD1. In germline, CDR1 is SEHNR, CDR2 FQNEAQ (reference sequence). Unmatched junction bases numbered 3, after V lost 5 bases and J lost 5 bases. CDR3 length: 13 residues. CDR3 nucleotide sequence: TGTGCCAGCAGCCCAACAGGGGATCAGCCCCAGCATTTT. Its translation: CASSPTGDQPQHF. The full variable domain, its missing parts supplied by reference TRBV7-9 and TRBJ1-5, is DTGVSQNPRHKITKRGQNVTFRCDPISEHNRLYWYRQTLGQGPEFLTYFQNEAQLEKSRLLSDRFSAERPKGSFSTLEIQRTEQGDSAMYLCASSPTGDQPQHFGDGTRLSIL.

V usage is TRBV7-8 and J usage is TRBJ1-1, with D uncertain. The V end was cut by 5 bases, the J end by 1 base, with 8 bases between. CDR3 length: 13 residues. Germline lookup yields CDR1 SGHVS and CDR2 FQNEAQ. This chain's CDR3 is CASSQKRNTEAFF. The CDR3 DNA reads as TGTGCCAGCAGCCAGAAAAGGAACACTGAAGCTTTCTTT.

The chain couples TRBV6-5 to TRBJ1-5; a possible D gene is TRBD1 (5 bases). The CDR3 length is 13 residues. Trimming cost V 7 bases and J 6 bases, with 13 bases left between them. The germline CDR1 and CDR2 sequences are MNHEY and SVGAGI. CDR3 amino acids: CASNTPGGQPQHF. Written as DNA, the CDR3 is TGTGCCAGCAATACCCCGGGGGGTCAGCCCCAGCATTTT.

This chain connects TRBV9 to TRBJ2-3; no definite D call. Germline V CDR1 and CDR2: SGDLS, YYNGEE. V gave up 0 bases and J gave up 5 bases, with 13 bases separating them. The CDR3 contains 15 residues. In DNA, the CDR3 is TGTGCCAGCAGCGTAGGGGCTGTCGGAAAAGATACGCAGTATTTT. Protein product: CASSVGAVGKDTQYF.

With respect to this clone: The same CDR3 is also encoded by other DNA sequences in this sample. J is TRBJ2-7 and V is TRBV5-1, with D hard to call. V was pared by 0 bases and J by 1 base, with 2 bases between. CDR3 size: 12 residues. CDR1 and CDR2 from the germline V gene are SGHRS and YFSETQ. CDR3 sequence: CASSLVSYEQYF. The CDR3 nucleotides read TGCGCCAGCAGCTTGGTGTCCTACGAGCAGTACTTC.

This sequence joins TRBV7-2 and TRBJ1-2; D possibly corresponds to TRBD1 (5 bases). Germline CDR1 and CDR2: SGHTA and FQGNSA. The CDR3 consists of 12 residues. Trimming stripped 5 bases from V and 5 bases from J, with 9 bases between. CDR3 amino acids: CASSPDRYGYTF. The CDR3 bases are TGTGCCAGCAGCCCCGACAGATATGGCTACACCTTC.

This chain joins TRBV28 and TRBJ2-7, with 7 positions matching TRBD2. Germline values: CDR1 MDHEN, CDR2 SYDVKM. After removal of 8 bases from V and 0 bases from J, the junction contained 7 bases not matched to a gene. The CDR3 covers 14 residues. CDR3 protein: CASAVSGASYEQYF. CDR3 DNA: TGTGCCAGCGCGGTCAGCGGGGCCTCCTACGAGCAGTACTTC.

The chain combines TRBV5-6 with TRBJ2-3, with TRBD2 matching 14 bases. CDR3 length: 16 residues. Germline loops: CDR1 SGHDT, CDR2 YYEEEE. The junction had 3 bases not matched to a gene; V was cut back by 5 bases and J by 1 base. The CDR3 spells CASRPGLAGGTDTQYF. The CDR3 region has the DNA TGTGCCAGCAGGCCGGGACTAGCGGGGGGCACAGATACGCAGTATTTT.

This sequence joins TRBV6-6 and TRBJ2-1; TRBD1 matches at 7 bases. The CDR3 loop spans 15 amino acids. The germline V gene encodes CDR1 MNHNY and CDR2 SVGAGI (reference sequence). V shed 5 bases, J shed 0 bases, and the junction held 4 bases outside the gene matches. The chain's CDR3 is CASSPSGGSYNEQFF. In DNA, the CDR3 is TGTGCCAGCAGTCCCTCAGGGGGCTCCTACAATGAGCAGTTCTTC.

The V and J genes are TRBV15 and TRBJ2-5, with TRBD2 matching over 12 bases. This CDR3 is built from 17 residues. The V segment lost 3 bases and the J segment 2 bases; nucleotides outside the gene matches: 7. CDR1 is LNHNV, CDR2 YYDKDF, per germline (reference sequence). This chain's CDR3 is CATSSPVGLAGQETQYF. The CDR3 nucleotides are TGTGCCACCAGCAGTCCCGTTGGACTAGCGGGGCAAGAGACCCAGTACTTC.